The 3 T cell receptor beta chains presented below share a single source sample, sequenced in a study of cytomegalovirus exposure and HLA in healthy donors. Assay: immunoSEQ multiplex PCR; the TCRdb copy retains only in-frame clones and omits some. The sample carries roughly 140,000 clones, around 88% recorded once. The sample taken for sequencing was PBMCs. These receptors all come from a woman between 18 and 29 years old in good health and CMV-seropositive.

The V call is TRBV4-3, the J call TRBJ1-1, with TRBD1 matching over 7 bases. CDR1 is LGHNA and CDR2 is YSLEER in the germline V gene. This CDR3 is 15 amino acids long. V shed 0 bases and J 4 bases; nucleotides not matched to a gene: 5. CDR3 sequence: CASSQERQGRTEAFF. CDR3 coding DNA: TGCGCCAGCAGCCAAGAACGACAGGGTCGCACTGAAGCTTTCTTT.

This clone came up a few times. The genes are TRBV19 and TRBJ1-5; D remains unclear. Germline loops: CDR1 LNHDA, CDR2 SQIVND (reference sequence). The CDR3 length is 20 residues. V was clipped by 6 bases and J by 2 bases, with 29 bases between them. CDR3 DNA sequence: TGTGCCAGTAGGCGTGGAGCCGGGTTTGACGCAGTCTTGGGCAATCAGCCCCAGCATTTT. This sequence encodes CASRRGAGFDAVLGNQPQHF.

The genes are TRBV11-2 and TRBJ2-2, with 9 bases lining up with TRBD2. The V gene end was trimmed by 5 bases and the J gene end by 5 bases; junction bases not matched to a gene: 9. This CDR3 has 16 residues. The germline CDR1 and CDR2 sequences are SGHAT and FQNNGV. The CDR3 DNA sequence: TGTGCCAGCAGCCCACGGGCTAGCGGGGTTACCGGGGAGCTGTTTTTT. Translated, it gives CASSPRASGVTGELFF.